This T cell receptor beta chain was retrieved from a study of T cells in Graves' hyperthyroidism and ophthalmopathy. Broader study findings: Blood shared most expanded thyroid clonotypes above 0.001. A median approximately 6.5 months before onset, the model predicted ophthalmopathy.

Patients were excluded for uncontrolled infection, other autoimmune disease, pregnancy or lactation. Source material for PBMCs was about 10 ml fresh peripheral blood. The CDR3 is made up of 15 amino acids. Trimming removed 3 bases from V and 5 bases from J; junction bases left unmatched: 8. Germline V gene lookup returns CDR1 SGHTA and CDR2 FQGTGA. This clonotype was seen ten or more times. The target antigen is unknown. Researchers took RNA transcripts and amplified the TCR beta CDR3 regions from them. HTBI primers were used for first-round RT-PCR of the TCR CDR3. TCRdb re-called the multiplex PCR reads through MiXCR, storing one row per CDR3 protein. This sample yields about 600,000 distinct CDR3 sequences, of which about 14% are seen a single time; approximately 13% belongs to the top ten.

The TCR was taken from a woman between 50 and 59 years old with Graves' ophthalmopathy. Sequencing used blood. This rearrangement joins TRBV7-3 to TRBJ2-7; 9 nucleotides align to TRBD2. CDR3 DNA: TGTGCCAGCAGCTTTATGGCGGGAGGGCCCAACGAGCAGTACTTC. Its translation is CASSFMAGGPNEQYF.